This TCR beta chain was captured in a study of T cells after posttransplantation cyclophosphamide. Trimming removed 4 bases at V and 4 bases at J, with 23 bases between. This CDR3 region has 17 residues. Germline loops: CDR1 SGHRS, CDR2 YFSETQ. Points on this clone: Antigen unknown.

TCRdb's copy holds only in-frame clones and misses some; the assay was immunoSEQ multiplex PCR. The sample includes some 10,000 clones, none of them occurring once. Busulfan-fludarabine conditioning, marrow transplant, and cyclophosphamide on days +3 and +4 were administered. Findings of the study overall: Later blood repertoires were often dominated by clones from the donor CD8+ memory compartment. Skin or GI-infiltrating T cells shared few TRB sequences with blood. After PTCy, TRB diversity resembled that of CNI/methotrexate controls.

Sequenced material: PBMCs, taken after allogeneic stem cell transplant with posttransplant cyclophosphamide. The TCR was taken from a female patient between 40 and 55 years old who received an allogeneic stem cell transplant from a related donor, was CMV-positive, and had no GVHD. Some T cells here may be from the graft donor. The V gene is TRBV5-1, the J gene TRBJ1-1; the D gene is possibly TRBD1 (5 bases). CDR3 DNA: TGCGCCAGCAGCACACTGGCCCAGGGAGGAAAGGGCACTGAAGCTTTCTTT. As protein: CASSTLAQGGKGTEAFF.